Listed here are 23 T cell receptor beta chains from one sample, sequenced in a study of blood T cell repertoires in COVID-19. The method was immunoSEQ multiplex PCR; TCRdb's version includes in-frame clones alone and lacks a portion of them. The data show 350,000 or so clones, roughly 90% seen once. The material sequenced was peripheral blood. The receptors stem from a young man with active or convalescent COVID-19.

This chain uses TRBV30 with TRBJ1-2; D may be TRBD1 (6 bases). This CDR3 spans 13 amino acids. Trimming took off 0 bases at V and 7 bases at J, with 12 bases between the two ends. CDR1 GTSNPN and CDR2 SVGIG come from the germline V gene (reference sequence). CDR3 amino acids: CAWSVLHRAGYTF. In nucleotides, the CDR3 is TGTGCCTGGAGTGTCCTCCACAGGGCTGGCTACACCTTC. Together with reference TRBV30 and TRBJ1-2, the CDR3 gives the full variable domain: SQTIHQWPATLVQPVGSPLSLECTVEGTSNPNLYWYRQAAGRGLQLLFYSVGIGQISSEVPQNLSASRPQDRQFILSSKKLLLSDSGFYLCAWSVLHRAGYTFGSGTRLTVV.

This clone was recorded only once. The chain joins TRBV6-5 to TRBJ1-2, with D perhaps TRBD1 (5 bases). Germline V gives CDR1 MNHEY, CDR2 SVGAGI. CDR3 length equals 13 residues. The ends were cut back, 6 bases at V and 2 bases at J, with 10 bases in the middle. CDR3 protein: CASRPTGNYGYTF. CDR3 DNA: TGTGCCAGCAGACCAACAGGCAACTATGGCTACACCTTC.

The chain combines TRBV7-8 with TRBJ2-2; D may be TRBD1 (7 bases). Germline CDR1 SGHVS, CDR2 FQNEAQ. Trimming removed 6 bases from V and 5 bases from J, with 16 bases in between. This CDR3 spans 15 amino acids. DNA of the CDR3: TGTGCCAGCAGTAGCGAGACAGGGAGGACCGGGGAGCTGTTTTTT. Translating gives CASSSETGRTGELFF.

The rearrangement uses TRBV9 and TRBJ2-1; 8 bases map to TRBD2. Germline V gives CDR1 SGDLS, CDR2 YYNGEE. The CDR3 consists of 20 residues. Trimming cost V 0 bases and J 3 bases; bases outside gene matches: 17. In DNA form, the CDR3 reads TGTGCCAGCAGCGTAGAGGGCCGGGGTAGCGGGAACATCCTCTACAATGAGCAGTTCTTC. Protein: CASSVEGRGSGNILYNEQFF.

DNA of the CDR3: TGTGCCAGCAGCCCCAAGGGACAGGGCAATCAGCCCCAGCATTTT. This encodes CASSPKGQGNQPQHF. The chain carries TRBV3-1 (or the pseudogene TRBV3-2) and TRBJ1-5, with 8 positions matching TRBD1. This CDR3 spans 15 amino acids. The germline V gene encodes CDR1 LGHDT and CDR2 YNNKEL (reference sequence). V lost 4 bases, J lost 2 bases, and 4 bases stayed unmatched.

The rearrangement uses TRBV9 and TRBJ2-2; TRBD1 is a possible D gene (5 bases). CDR1 and CDR2 (germline): SGDLS, YYNGEE. V gave up 4 bases and J gave up 6 bases, with 13 bases separating them. There are 14 residues in the CDR3. In DNA form, the CDR3 reads TGTGCCAGCAGCCTGGGGCCCGTTGCCGGGGAGCTGTTTTTT. Translated, it gives CASSLGPVAGELFF.

The V call is TRBV9, the J call TRBJ1-2; D perhaps matches TRBD1 (6 bases). The V end lost 0 bases, the J end lost 8 bases, and 17 bases lay between the germline ends. This CDR3 contains 15 residues. The germline V gene has CDR1 SGDLS and CDR2 YYNGEE. The CDR3 DNA sequence: TGTGCCAGCAGCGTAGATACAGGGCCCCCGTGGGGCTACACCTTC. Its protein product is CASSVDTGPPWGYTF.

J is TRBJ1-2 and V is TRBV24-1; the match to TRBD1 covers 9 bases. The V gene end was trimmed by 5 bases and the J gene end by 3 bases; junction bases not matched to a gene: 3. In germline, CDR1 is KGHDR, CDR2 SFDVKD. CDR3 length: 14 residues. The CDR3 DNA follows: TGTGCCACCAGTGGGACAGGGGAGGACTATGGCTACACCTTC. Amino acid sequence: CATSGTGEDYGYTF.

This clone appeared a few times. This chain joins TRBV27 and TRBJ1-2, with 7 nucleotides matching TRBD1. From germline, CDR1 is MNHEY and CDR2 SMNVEV (reference sequence). CDR3 length: 14 residues. The trim removed 3 bases at V and 6 bases at J, leaving 7 bases unmatched. CDR3 bases: TGTGCCAGCAGTTTCAGAGACAGGGCTCATGGCTACACCTTC. Its protein product is CASSFRDRAHGYTF.

This sequence joins TRBV7-2 and TRBJ1-1; possibly TRBD1 for D (6 bases). This CDR3 contains 15 residues. The ends were cut back, 2 bases at V and 2 bases at J, with 12 bases in the middle. CDR1 is SGHTA, CDR2 FQGNSA, per germline. The CDR3 protein is CASSLRAGVNTEAFF. DNA of the CDR3: TGTGCCAGCAGCTTACGGGCAGGGGTAAACACTGAAGCTTTCTTT.

This clone has just one count. The chain carries TRBV12-3 or TRBV12-4 and TRBJ1-3, with D tentatively TRBD1 (5 bases). The CDR3 extends over 13 amino acids. The V end was cut by 6 bases, the J end by 4 bases, with 10 bases between. Here the CDR3 reads CASSPGLGNTIYF. The CDR3 DNA sequence: TGTGCCAGCAGCCCGGGACTAGGAAACACCATATATTTT.

The chain employs TRBV18 and TRBJ2-7; D is unclear. Germline V gives CDR1 KGHSH, CDR2 LQKENI. CDR3 size: 13 residues. V was pared by 1 base and J by 0 bases, with 4 bases between. The CDR3 loop is CASSPLSSYEQYF. The CDR3 DNA is TGTGCCAGCTCACCACTGAGCTCCTACGAGCAGTACTTC.

V usage is TRBV24-1 and J usage is TRBJ2-2, with TRBD1 matching 8 bases. CDR1 and CDR2 from the germline V gene are KGHDR and SFDVKD. This CDR3 spans 13 amino acids. V was clipped by 11 bases and J by 6 bases; unmatched bases: 7. The CDR3, as DNA: TGTGCCATCGGGACAGGTGAGGCCGGGGAGCTGTTTTTT. Translation: CAIGTGEAGELFF.

The chain employs TRBV7-9 and TRBJ2-1; the match to TRBD2 covers 8 bases. Germline assignment: CDR1 SEHNR and CDR2 FQNEAQ (reference sequence). V gave up 8 bases and J gave up 8 bases; unmatched junction bases: 2. The CDR3 loop spans 11 amino acids. CDR3 in DNA: TGTGCCAGCCCGACTAGCGATGAGCAGTTCTTC. Protein product: CASPTSDEQFF.

The rearrangement uses TRBV28 and TRBJ1-5, with 7 positions matching TRBD1. V was pared by 6 bases and J by 6 bases, with 8 bases of the junction left unmatched. The CDR3 length is 14 residues. Germline V CDR1 and CDR2: MDHEN, SYDVKM. The CDR3 reads CASSYDRVSQPQHF. DNA for the CDR3: TGTGCCAGCAGCTACGACAGGGTCAGTCAGCCCCAGCATTTT.

The chain has TRBV7-2 and TRBJ2-7, with TRBD1 identical over 7 bases. CDR1 is SGHTA, CDR2 FQGNSA, per germline. Trimming at V came to 4 bases and at J to 4 bases, leaving 7 bases not matched to a gene. The CDR3 is 14 residues long. CDR3 DNA: TGTGCCAGCAGCTACGCAAGGACAGGATACGAGCAGTACTTC. This sequence encodes CASSYARTGYEQYF.

There are a few counts of this clone. The chain uses TRBV7-2 and TRBJ2-1, with TRBD2 identical over 9 bases. The V segment lost 5 bases and the J segment 4 bases; nucleotides outside the gene matches: 9. Germline V gene sequence: CDR1 SGHTA, CDR2 FQGNSA. The CDR3 has 16 residues. The CDR3 nucleotides are TGTGCCAGCAGCAAACGCACGGGACTAGCATACAATGAGCAGTTCTTC. It is translated as CASSKRTGLAYNEQFF.

The rearrangement joins TRBV5-4 to TRBJ2-5, with no clear D. CDR3 size: 14 residues. Germline V gene data show CDR1 as SGHNT and CDR2 as YYREEE (reference sequence). V was cut by 1 base and J by 0 bases, with 7 bases left in between. In DNA form, the CDR3 reads TGTGCCAGCAGCTTGTCTGCGGACCAAGAGACCCAGTACTTC. Amino acids: CASSLSADQETQYF.

The chain carries TRBV4-3 and TRBJ2-7, with 10 bases that match TRBD1. V shed 6 bases and J 6 bases; nucleotides not matched to a gene: 11. Germline V gives CDR1 LGHNA, CDR2 YSLEER. The CDR3 totals 15 residues. CDR3 sequence reads: CASSRPRDRGCEQYF. The CDR3 DNA reads as TGCGCCAGCAGTCGCCCCCGGGACAGGGGTTGCGAGCAGTACTTC.

This clone is a singleton in its sample. J is TRBJ1-2 and V is TRBV11-2; 10 bases agree with TRBD1. Germline trimming cut 3 bases from V and 6 bases from J; bases unmatched to any gene: 13. Looked up from germline, CDR1 is SGHAT and CDR2 is FQNNGV. The CDR3 is 17 residues long. This chain's CDR3 is CASSFNDGTGARNGYTF. Here the CDR3 DNA reads TGTGCCAGCAGCTTCAACGACGGGACAGGGGCAAGGAATGGCTACACCTTC.

The chain has TRBV11-2 and TRBJ1-3; D is perhaps TRBD1 (5 bases). The CDR3 is made up of 15 amino acids. The germline V and J ends were trimmed by 4 bases and 0 bases, with 10 bases remaining between them. CDR1 SGHAT and CDR2 FQNNGV come from the germline V gene. The CDR3 nucleotides read TGTGCCAGCAGCTCCCGGGGGTACTCTGGAAACACCATATATTTT. This translates into CASSSRGYSGNTIYF. The variable domain in full, with the rest retrieved from reference TRBV11-2 and TRBJ1-3, is EAGVAQSPRYKIIEKRQSVAFWCNPISGHATLYWYQQILGQGPKLLIQFQNNGVVDDSQLPKDRFSAERLKGVDSTLKIQPAKLEDSAVYLCASSSRGYSGNTIYFGEGSWLTVV.

CDR3 nucleotides: TGTGCCAGCTCACCAAATTTGTCAGGGAATGAAAAACTGTTTTTT. This translates into CASSPNLSGNEKLFF. This rearrangement joins TRBV18 to TRBJ1-4; the D gene is possibly TRBD1 (5 bases). The CDR3 spans 15 residues. V gave up 2 bases and J gave up 5 bases, with 12 bases separating them. Germline values: CDR1 KGHSH, CDR2 LQKENI.

V is TRBV7-8 and J is TRBJ2-7, with TRBD1 matching over 9 bases. The ends lost 3 bases at V and 0 bases at J; junction bases unmatched: 3. Looked up from germline, CDR1 is SGHVS and CDR2 is FQNEAQ. The CDR3 is 15 amino acids. This chain's CDR3 is CASSFGQGTSYEQYF. In DNA form, the CDR3 reads TGTGCCAGCAGCTTCGGACAGGGGACCTCCTACGAGCAGTACTTC.